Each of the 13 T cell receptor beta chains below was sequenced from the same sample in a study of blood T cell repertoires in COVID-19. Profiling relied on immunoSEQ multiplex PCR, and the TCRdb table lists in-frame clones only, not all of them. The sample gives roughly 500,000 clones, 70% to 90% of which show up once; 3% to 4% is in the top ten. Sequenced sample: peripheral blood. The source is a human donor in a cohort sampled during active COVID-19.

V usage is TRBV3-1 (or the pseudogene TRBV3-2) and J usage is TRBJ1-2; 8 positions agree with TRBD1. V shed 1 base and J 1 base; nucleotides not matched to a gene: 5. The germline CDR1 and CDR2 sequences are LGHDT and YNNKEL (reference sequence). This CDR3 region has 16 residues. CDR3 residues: CASSQGDRGVNYGYTF. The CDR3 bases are TGTGCCAGCAGCCAAGGTGACAGGGGCGTTAACTATGGCTACACCTTC.

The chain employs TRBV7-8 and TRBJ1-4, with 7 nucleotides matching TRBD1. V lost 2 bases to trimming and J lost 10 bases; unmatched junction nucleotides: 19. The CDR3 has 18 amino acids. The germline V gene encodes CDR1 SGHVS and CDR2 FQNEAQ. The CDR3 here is CASSLYLGGALSDGKLFF. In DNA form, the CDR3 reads TGTGCCAGCAGCTTATATCTAGGGGGCGCATTGTCTGACGGAAAACTGTTTTTT. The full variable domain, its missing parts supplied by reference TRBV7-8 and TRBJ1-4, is GAGVSQSPRYKVAKRGQDVALRCDPISGHVSLFWYQQALGQGPEFLTYFQNEAQLDKSGLPSDRFFAERPEGSVSTLKIQRTQQEDSAVYLCASSLYLGGALSDGKLFFGSGTQLSVL.

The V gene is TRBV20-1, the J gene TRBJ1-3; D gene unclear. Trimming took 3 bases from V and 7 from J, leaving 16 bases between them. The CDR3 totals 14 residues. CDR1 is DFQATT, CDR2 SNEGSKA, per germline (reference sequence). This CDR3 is CSASTAAPGNTIYF. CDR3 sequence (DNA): TGCAGTGCTAGTACGGCAGCGCCCGGGAACACCATATATTTT.

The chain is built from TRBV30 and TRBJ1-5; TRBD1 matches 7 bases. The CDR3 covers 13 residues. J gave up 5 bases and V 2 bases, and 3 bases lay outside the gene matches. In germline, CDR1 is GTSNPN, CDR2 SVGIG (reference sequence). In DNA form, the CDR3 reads TGTGCCTGGAGTCGTGACAGGGATCAGCCCCAGCATTTT. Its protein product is CAWSRDRDQPQHF.

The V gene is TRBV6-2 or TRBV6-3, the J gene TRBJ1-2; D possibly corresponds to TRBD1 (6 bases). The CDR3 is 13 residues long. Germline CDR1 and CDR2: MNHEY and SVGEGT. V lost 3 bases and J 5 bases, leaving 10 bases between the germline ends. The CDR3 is CASSYGQLYGYTF. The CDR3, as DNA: TGTGCCAGCAGTTATGGACAGCTTTATGGCTACACCTTC.

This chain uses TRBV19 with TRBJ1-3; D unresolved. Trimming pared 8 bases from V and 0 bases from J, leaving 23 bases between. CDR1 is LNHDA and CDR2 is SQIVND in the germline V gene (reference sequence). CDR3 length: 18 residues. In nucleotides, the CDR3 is TGTGCCAGTCGCCCCGACCAGCGGTCCCTAACCTCTGGAAACACCATATATTTT. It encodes CASRPDQRSLTSGNTIYF.

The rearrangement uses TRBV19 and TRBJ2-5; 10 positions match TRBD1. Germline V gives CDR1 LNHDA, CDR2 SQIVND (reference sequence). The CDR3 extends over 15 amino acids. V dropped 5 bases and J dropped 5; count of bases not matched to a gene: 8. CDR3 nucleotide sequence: TGTGCCAGTAGTCCTTCGACAGGGGGCTTCGAGACCCAGTACTTC. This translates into CASSPSTGGFETQYF. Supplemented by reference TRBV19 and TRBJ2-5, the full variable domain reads DGGITQSPKYLFRKEGQNVTLSCEQNLNHDAMYWYRQDPGQGLRLIYYSQIVNDFQKGDIAEGYSVSREKKESFPLTVTSAQKNPTAFYLCASSPSTGGFETQYFGPGTRLLVL.

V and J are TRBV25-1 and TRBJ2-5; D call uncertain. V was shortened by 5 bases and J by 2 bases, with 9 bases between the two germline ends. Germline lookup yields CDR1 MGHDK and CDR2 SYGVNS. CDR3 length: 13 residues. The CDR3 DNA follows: TGTGCCAGCAGTTACTTCGGGCAAGAGACCCAGTACTTC. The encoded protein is CASSYFGQETQYF.

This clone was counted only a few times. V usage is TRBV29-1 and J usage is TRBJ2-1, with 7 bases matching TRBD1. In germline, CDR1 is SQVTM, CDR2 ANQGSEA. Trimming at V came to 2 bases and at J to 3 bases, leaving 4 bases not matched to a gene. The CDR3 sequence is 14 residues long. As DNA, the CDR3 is TGCAGCGTTGAATCCGGGACAGACTACAATGAGCAGTTCTTC. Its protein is CSVESGTDYNEQFF.

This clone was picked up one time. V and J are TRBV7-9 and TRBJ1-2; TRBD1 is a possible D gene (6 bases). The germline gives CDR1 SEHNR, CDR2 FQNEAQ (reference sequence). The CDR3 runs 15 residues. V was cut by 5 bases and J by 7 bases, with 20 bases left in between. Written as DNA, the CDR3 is TGTGCCAGCAGCCAGGGAGGGAGGGGGACGGGTGGCTACACCTTC. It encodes CASSQGGRGTGGYTF.

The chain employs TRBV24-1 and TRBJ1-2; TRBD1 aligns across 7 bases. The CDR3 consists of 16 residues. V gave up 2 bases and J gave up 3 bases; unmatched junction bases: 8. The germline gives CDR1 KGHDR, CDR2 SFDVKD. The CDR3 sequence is CATSDSRQGYDYGYTF. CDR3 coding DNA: TGTGCCACCAGTGATTCGCGACAGGGTTACGACTATGGCTACACCTTC.

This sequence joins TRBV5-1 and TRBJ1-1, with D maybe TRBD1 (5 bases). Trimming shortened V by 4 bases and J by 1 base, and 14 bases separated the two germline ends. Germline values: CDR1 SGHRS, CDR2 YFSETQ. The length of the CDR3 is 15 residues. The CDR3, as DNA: TGCGCCAGCAGCCGGGAGGGGAGGGGGAACACTGAAGCTTTCTTT. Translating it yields CASSREGRGNTEAFF. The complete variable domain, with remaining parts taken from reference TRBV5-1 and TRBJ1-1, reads KAGVTQTPRYLIKTRGQQVTLSCSPISGHRSVSWYQQTPGQGLQFLFEYFSETQRNKGNFPGRFSGRQFSNSRSEMNVSTLELGDSALYLCASSREGRGNTEAFFGQGTRLTVV.

The CDR3 reads CASSQDREPNYGYTF. DNA of the CDR3: TGTGCCAGCAGCCAAGACAGAGAACCTAACTATGGCTACACCTTC. J is TRBJ1-2 and V is TRBV6-5; TRBD1 might be the D (5 bases). Between the trimmed V and J ends, which lost 6 bases and 0 bases, there was a span of 14 bases. Germline CDR1 is MNHEY and CDR2 is SVGAGI. CDR3 length: 15 amino acids.